This T cell receptor beta chain appears in the sequencing data of a study of PD-L1 blockade in urothelial cancer. Study background: Prior exposure to chemotherapy in patients amounted to 0 to 3 regimens received. Each blood sample yielded a median of about 130,000 T cells. Regarding the study as a whole: Patients with below-median pretreatment blood clonality survived longer.

In regard to this clone: What it recognizes is unknown.

The J segment lost 3 bases and the V segment lost 5 bases, leaving 7 bases of the junction unmatched. In germline, CDR1 is KGHSH, CDR2 LQKENI. The CDR3 sequence is 15 residues long. Every PCR received spiked-in synthetic TCR analog templates. Only in-frame clones appear in the TCRdb table, and some are missing; sequencing was by immunoSEQ multiplex PCR. The sample holds about 73,000 clones, about 88% seen once. The TCR sequence derives from a man between 60 and 70 years old with urothelial cancer. This chain joins TRBV18 and TRBJ2-3; TRBD1 agrees at 8 bases. The sample in question was PBMCs, obtained around atezolizumab (anti-PD-L1) treatment. For the CDR3, the DNA is TGTGCCAGCTCAAGTCAGGGGGCTGGAACAGATACGCAGTATTTT. It is translated as CASSSQGAGTDTQYF.